This is a list of T cell receptor beta chains from one sample in a study of cytomegalovirus exposure and HLA in healthy donors. Sequencing used immunoSEQ multiplex PCR; TCRdb keeps in-frame clones, though not all of them. The sample has some 250,000 clones, approximately 83% seen once. The sequenced material came from PBMCs. All receptors derive from a woman in her 30s in good health and CMV-seropositive. Each CDR3 is given with its conserved first and last residue. The D gene is left open where the match is weak. Rows give clone size only sometimes, using once, few, many, or a class for an expanded clone.

J: TRBJ2-2; size: once; V: TRBV14; D: NA; DNA: TGTGCCAGCAGCCGTGTTCGGTCCGAGCGCGGCACCGGGGAGCTGTTTTTT; CDR3: CASSRVRSERGTGELFF
J: TRBJ1-1; size: NA; V: TRBV18; D: TRBD1; DNA: TGTGCCAGCTCACGGGGACAGATGAACACTGAAGCTTTCTTT; CDR3: CASSRGQMNTEAFF
J: TRBJ1-5; size: NA; V: TRBV28; D: NA; DNA: TGTGCCAGCAGTTTAGTGGGGGCTAGCAATCAGCCCCAGCATTTT; CDR3: CASSLVGASNQPQHF
J: TRBJ1-2; size: few; V: TRBV19; D: NA; DNA: TGTGCCAGTAGTATTCTTCAGGGAAATGGCTACACCTTC; CDR3: CASSILQGNGYTF
J: TRBJ1-2; size: NA; V: TRBV5-1; D: NA; DNA: TGCGCCAGCAGCTTGTCAGGGGAGTTACTCGGCTACACCTTC; CDR3: CASSLSGELLGYTF
J: TRBJ1-1; size: NA; V: TRBV7-9; D: NA; DNA: TGTGCCAGCAGCTTACCCCTCAACACTGAAGCTTTCTTT; CDR3: CASSLPLNTEAFF
J: TRBJ2-1; size: NA; V: TRBV27; D: NA; DNA: TGTGCCAGCAGTTCCGGAGTGGCCCCGCGTCGCTTCTTC; CDR3: CASSSGVAPRRFF
J: TRBJ1-2; size: NA; V: TRBV6-1; D: NA; DNA: TGTGCCAGCAGTGAAGAAGACAGGCTGGGGAATACCTTC; CDR3: CASSEEDRLGNTF
J: TRBJ2-7; size: NA; V: TRBV7-9; D: TRBD1; DNA: TGTGCCAGCAGCGTGGGACAGTTCTACGAGCAGTACTTC; CDR3: CASSVGQFYEQYF
J: TRBJ2-2; size: NA; V: TRBV5-1; D: TRBD2; DNA: TGCGCCAGCAGCTTTCTAGCGGGAGTCGGCACCGGGGAGCTGTTTTTT; CDR3: CASSFLAGVGTGELFF
J: TRBJ2-7; size: NA; V: TRBV2; D: TRBD2; DNA: TGTGCCAGCAGCGAAAACCCGGGACTAGCGGAGAGCTCCTACGAGCAGTACTTC; CDR3: CASSENPGLAESSYEQYF
J: TRBJ2-7; size: NA; V: TRBV7-9; D: NA; DNA: TGTGCCAGCAGCTTAGCGGCAGGGTTCGAGCAGTACTTC; CDR3: CASSLAAGFEQYF
J: TRBJ2-7; size: NA; V: TRBV7-9; D: TRBD2; DNA: TGTGCCAGCAGCTCAAGGACTAGCGGGAGGTACGAGCAGTACTTC; CDR3: CASSSRTSGRYEQYF
J: TRBJ2-3; size: NA; V: TRBV7-9; D: TRBD2; DNA: TGTGCCAGCAGCCCACCCCCCCTAGCGGGGGGCCTTAGCACAGATACGCAGTATTTT; CDR3: CASSPPPLAGGLSTDTQYF
J: TRBJ1-1; size: NA; V: TRBV29-1; D: NA; DNA: TGCAGCGTTGAAACCACGGGTGGAGTACGCGCTGAAGCTTTCTTT; CDR3: CSVETTGGVRAEAFF
J: TRBJ1-1; size: NA; V: TRBV11-3; D: NA; DNA: TGTGCCAGCAGCCCCAGGTCGGACAGAGAAGCTTTCTTT; CDR3: CASSPRSDREAFF
J: TRBJ1-1; size: NA; V: TRBV13; D: NA; DNA: TGTGCCAGCAGCGGCCGGATAGACAAGAACACTGAAGCTTTCTTT; CDR3: CASSGRIDKNTEAFF
J: TRBJ2-5; size: NA; V: TRBV2; D: NA; DNA: TGTGCCAGCAGTCGGGAACAAGAGACCCAGTACTTC; CDR3: CASSREQETQYF
J: TRBJ2-3; size: NA; V: TRBV5-4; D: TRBD2; DNA: TGTGCCAGCAGCTTGGGGGCCACACTAGCGGGTAGCACAGATACGCAGTATTTT; CDR3: CASSLGATLAGSTDTQYF
J: TRBJ1-1; size: NA; V: TRBV29-1; D: NA; DNA: TGCAGCGTTGGAGGAATCCCGAACACTGAAGCTTTCTTT; CDR3: CSVGGIPNTEAFF
J: TRBJ1-4; size: NA; V: TRBV18; D: NA; DNA: TGTGCCAGCTCAGCGACAGATGAAAAACTGTTTTTT; CDR3: CASSATDEKLFF
J: TRBJ2-3; size: NA; V: TRBV7-6; D: NA; DNA: TGTGCCAGCAGCTTAGAGCCGGAGGTCTTCGGTACCCAGCGAACAGATACGCAGTATTTT; CDR3: CASSLEPEVFGTQRTDTQYF
J: TRBJ1-4; size: few; V: TRBV18; D: NA; DNA: TGTGCCAGCTCATCCGACGGGAATGAAAAACTGTTTTTT; CDR3: CASSSDGNEKLFF
J: TRBJ2-7; size: NA; V: TRBV9; D: TRBD1; DNA: TGTGCCAGCAGCGTCAGGGGGCTTTTGTACGAGCAGTACTTC; CDR3: CASSVRGLLYEQYF
J: TRBJ2-1; size: few; V: TRBV5-1; D: TRBD2; DNA: TGCGCCAGCAGATTAACTAGCGTGAGCTCCTACAATGAGCAGTTCTTC; CDR3: CASRLTSVSSYNEQFF
J: TRBJ2-1; size: NA; V: TRBV13; D: TRBD2; DNA: TGTGCCAGCAGCAAGCTAGCGGTCTATGAGCAGTTCTTC; CDR3: CASSKLAVYEQFF
J: TRBJ1-5; size: NA; V: TRBV28; D: NA; DNA: TGTGCCAGCATGATGGACAGTAGCAATCAGCCCCAGCATTTT; CDR3: CASMMDSSNQPQHF
J: TRBJ1-1; size: NA; V: TRBV7-9; D: NA; DNA: TGTGCCAGCAACACCGCAGGCATGAACACTGAAGCTTTCTTT; CDR3: CASNTAGMNTEAFF
J: TRBJ2-7; size: NA; V: TRBV7-6; D: NA; DNA: TGTGCCAGCAGCCCGACCGGGTCCACGGGCGAGCAGTACTTC; CDR3: CASSPTGSTGEQYF
J: TRBJ1-2; size: once; V: TRBV20-1; D: NA; DNA: TGCAGTGATGAGGCTTATGATGGCTACACCTTC; CDR3: CSDEAYDGYTF
J: TRBJ2-7; size: once; V: TRBV9; D: TRBD2; DNA: TGTGCCAGCAGCTCCCCTTCGGGCAGCGGGAGGCCCCTCGAGCAGTACTTC; CDR3: CASSSPSGSGRPLEQYF
J: TRBJ1-4; size: once; V: TRBV2; D: NA; DNA: TGTGCCACCCGGCGGGCCGAAAAACTGTTTTTT; CDR3: CATRRAEKLFF
J: TRBJ2-7; size: NA; V: TRBV2; D: NA; DNA: TGTGCCAGATCAGGTGCAAGCTCCTACGAGCAGTACTTC; CDR3: CARSGASSYEQYF
J: TRBJ1-1; size: NA; V: TRBV19; D: NA; DNA: TGTGCCAGTAGTGAGGGCAAGGCAACTGAAGCTTTCTTT; CDR3: CASSEGKATEAFF
J: TRBJ2-1; size: once; V: TRBV19; D: TRBD2; DNA: TGTGCCAGTAAGAGGGGACTAGCGGGAAACAATGAGCAGTTCTTC; CDR3: CASKRGLAGNNEQFF
J: TRBJ1-2; size: NA; V: TRBV28; D: TRBD1; DNA: TGTGCCAGCAGTTTTATAGGGACAGGGGGCAGCTATGGCTACACCTTC; CDR3: CASSFIGTGGSYGYTF
J: TRBJ1-1; size: NA; V: TRBV6-1; D: TRBD1; DNA: TGTGCCAGCACCCGGGACAGGGGGCCTGAAGCTTTCTTT; CDR3: CASTRDRGPEAFF
J: TRBJ2-7; size: NA; V: TRBV7-9; D: NA; DNA: TGTGCCAGCAGCTTAGTTGCTAGCACGAACGAGCAGTACTTC; CDR3: CASSLVASTNEQYF
J: TRBJ2-7; size: NA; V: TRBV28; D: TRBD1; DNA: TGTGCCAGCAGTTTACGGGACAGCTACGAGCAGTACTTC; CDR3: CASSLRDSYEQYF
J: TRBJ2-3; size: once; V: TRBV28; D: TRBD2; DNA: TGTGCCAGCAGTTTGGGAGCGGGAGCCCGCACAGATACGCAGTATTTT; CDR3: CASSLGAGARTDTQYF
J: TRBJ2-3; size: NA; V: TRBV19; D: TRBD2; DNA: TGTGCCAGTAGTATAGGTCTAGCGGATGTCACAGATACGCAGTATTTT; CDR3: CASSIGLADVTDTQYF
J: TRBJ2-1; size: NA; V: TRBV5-4; D: NA; DNA: TGTGCCAGCAGGAACCCTACCTACAATGAGCAGTTCTTC; CDR3: CASRNPTYNEQFF
J: TRBJ2-5; size: NA; V: TRBV6-1; D: NA; DNA: TGTGCCAGCAGTGAATTGGTGGGAGGGGGGCAAGAGACCCAGTACTTC; CDR3: CASSELVGGGQETQYF
J: TRBJ2-7; size: NA; V: TRBV18; D: NA; DNA: TGTGCCAGCTCACCCCCGGACAGCTACGAGCAGTACTTC; CDR3: CASSPPDSYEQYF
J: TRBJ2-5; size: once; V: TRBV27; D: NA; DNA: TGTGCCAGCAGTTTAACGGCAGCTCTAGGATCGGAGGGGACCCAGTACTTC; CDR3: CASSLTAALGSEGTQYF
J: TRBJ1-5; size: NA; V: TRBV19; D: TRBD1; DNA: TGTGCCAGTAGTACGTCGACCGGGACAGGTGAATGGAACAATCAGCCCCAGCATTTT; CDR3: CASSTSTGTGEWNNQPQHF
J: TRBJ2-7; size: NA; V: TRBV4-1; D: TRBD2; DNA: TGCGCCAGCAGTACTAGCGGGTTTTACGAGCAGTACTTC; CDR3: CASSTSGFYEQYF
J: TRBJ2-2; size: NA; V: TRBV27; D: TRBD1; DNA: TGTGCCAGCAGTTTATCGCGAACAGGGGACACCGGGGAGCTGTTTTTT; CDR3: CASSLSRTGDTGELFF
J: TRBJ2-1; size: NA; V: TRBV5-5; D: NA; DNA: TGTGCCAGCAGCTTGGAGGCTAGCGTCCCTCCGGGTGAGCAGTTCTTC; CDR3: CASSLEASVPPGEQFF
J: TRBJ2-1; size: NA; V: TRBV29-1; D: NA; DNA: TGCAGCGTTGAAGGCCGGTATCCCCGCTCGTACTACAATGAGCAGTTCTTC; CDR3: CSVEGRYPRSYYNEQFF